This paragraph covers one T cell receptor (beta chain) sequence. The target of this receptor is not known. CDR1 and CDR2, per the germline V gene, are SGHNT and YENEEA. The CDR3 covers 15 residues, taking in both the cysteine and the phenylalanine. No DNA has been recorded. This entry belongs to a study of T cells expressing NK-cell markers (TCRdb year 2020). For the wider study: In sorted CD3+CD56+NKG2C+, CD3+CD56+NKG2C- and CD3+CD56-NKG2C+ T-cell subsets from several donors, TCR beta-chain repertoires were profiled. The eight sequenced donors were randomly selected healthy volunteers, three men and five women. Among the eight sequenced donors, only one was HCMV-seronegative, while the other seven were HCMV-seropositive. Sequencing of the libraries produced 2 x 150 bp reads on Illumina HiSeq 2000/2500, MiSeq or NextSeq. Results and caveats for the whole study, not just this receptor: Those dominant clonotypes were again the most abundant among CD3+CD56-NKG2C+ cells in a few donors, at about 25-65%. Whether the expanded NKG2C-expressing T cell clones were specific for HCMV antigens remained unclear. In more than 5 donors, the dominant CD3+CD56+NKG2C+ clonotypes were found to rank among the top 10 CD8+ clonotypes and to make up roughly 1.0-7.0% of CD8+ T cells.

HCMV serostatus was determined by detecting HCMV-specific IgG in serum with a commercial ELISA kit. Ficoll density gradient centrifugation was used to isolate peripheral blood mononuclear cells from blood. Sequencing was carried out with an Illumina HiSeq 2000. The TCR beta cDNA libraries were made using 5'RACE template switching, a step that added both a universal primer site and unique molecular identifiers. cDNA synthesis was primed from the TCR beta constant segment, followed by two successive PCR amplification steps. Under the source paper's analysis protocol: MIGEC was used to demultiplex reads and group reads by UMI, and MiTCR was used to assemble and quantify clonotypes. To remove erroneous sequences, TCR cDNA sequences were retained only when supported by two or more reads. The tcR package was used for downstream repertoire analysis, and clonotypes were matched across fractions by CDR3 nucleotide sequence plus V segment. VDJmatch was used to annotate antigen specificity against VDJdb, with one amino acid substitution allowed in CDR3. The reads underwent TCRdb reprocessing, giving one record for each CDR3 protein sequence and no DNA. These V and J calls derive from TCRdb rather than the authors' analysis. The table for this sample records a few hundred thousand distinct CDR3 sequences. Around 3.3% of the sample rests with the top ten.

The receptor was derived from a man aged 18 to 30 in good health. Donor details come from another sample of the same person, matched by shared clones. Here the chain combines TRBV11-3 and TRBJ2-2. The specimen was blood T cells: a sorted CD56 or NKG2C T cell subset, CD4+ or CD8+ T cells, or bulk PBMC T cells (not recorded which). The CDR3 here reads CASSFLRRNTGELFF.